This T cell receptor beta chain comes out of a study of cytomegalovirus exposure and HLA in healthy donors. General study findings and limits: For presence/absence analyses, sequencing depth was assumed to be roughly uniform across donors.

CDR1 SNHLY and CDR2 FYNNEI come from the germline V gene. V lost 4 bases to trimming and J lost 3 bases, with 13 bases between them. This CDR3 is 14 amino acids long. Use of 60 Vbeta and 13 Jbeta primers characterized the PCR. Assay used: immunoSEQ multiplex PCR; TCRdb lists only in-frame clones, some missing. The sample has 200,000 or so clones, roughly 85% seen once. As regards this clone: Its matching antigen is unknown.

This clonotype was sampled from a man aged 18 to 35 in good health and CMV-seronegative. This sequence joins TRBV2 and TRBJ2-7, with a weak D call TRBD2 (7 bases). The sample consisted of PBMCs. CDR3 nucleotide sequence: TGTGCCAGCAGTGTTGCGGGGGCGGGCTACGAGCAGTACTTC. This sequence encodes CASSVAGAGYEQYF.